This T cell receptor beta chain was identified during a study of blood T cell repertoires in COVID-19. Across the study: The cDNA or gDNA used as material had been derived from T cells, B-cell-depleted T cells, or PBMCs.

The V gene's germline CDR1 is MDHEN and CDR2 SYDVKM. Trimming left V 3 bases short and J 0 bases short, with 7 bases between. The CDR3 is 14 amino acids. Original data processing: The authors estimated nucleated cell counts from reference gene primer amplification. The assay was immunoSEQ multiplex PCR, and TCRdb's table has in-frame clones only and misses some. V, J and clone size derive from that table, while D and trimming were established from the DNA sequence. The sample has 280,000 or so clones, less than 90% seen once. The sample comprised peripheral blood. V usage is TRBV28 and J usage is TRBJ2-3, with D maybe TRBD1 (5 bases). The TCR was taken from a human donor in a cohort sampled during active COVID-19. CDR3 loop: CASSFRQSTDTQYF. The CDR3 nucleotides are TGTGCCAGCAGTTTCCGACAGAGCACAGATACGCAGTATTTT.